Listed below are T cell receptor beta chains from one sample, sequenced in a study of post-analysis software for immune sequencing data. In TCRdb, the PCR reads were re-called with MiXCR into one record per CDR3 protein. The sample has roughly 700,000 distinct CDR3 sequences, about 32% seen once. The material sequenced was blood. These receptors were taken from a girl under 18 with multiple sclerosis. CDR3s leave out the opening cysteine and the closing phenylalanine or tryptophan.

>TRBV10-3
ATAPGLNSPLH
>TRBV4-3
ASSQEGPGGRADTQY
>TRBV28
ASYRGVNSYEQY
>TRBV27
ASSFASSGRREQF
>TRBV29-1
SVRYLADSGELF
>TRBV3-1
ASSQRGLADRYNEQF
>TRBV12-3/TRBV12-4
TSSFIGGSETQY
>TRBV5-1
ASSLTTGAYGYT
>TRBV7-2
ASSLVSGDEQY
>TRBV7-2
ASSLLGLAGGTQY
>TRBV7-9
ASSLVDNVYGYT
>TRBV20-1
SARTGVEEQY
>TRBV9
ASSLGTGPRNEQF
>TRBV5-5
ASSTDPATNEKLF
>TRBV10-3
AISESAGETQY
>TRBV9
ASSDLDNQYEQY
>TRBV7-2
ASSLPSGYEQY
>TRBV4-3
ASSQGQGRNTEAF